These 18 T cell receptor beta chains were all obtained from the same sample, sequenced in a study of blood T cell repertoires in COVID-19. This table comes from immunoSEQ multiplex PCR, and its TCRdb copy is limited to in-frame clones, with some not included. The table records 13,000 or so clones, roughly 72% of them present only once. The sample consisted of peripheral blood. All receptors come from a man in his sixties with COVID-19, enrolled during active disease.

This clone was recorded once. This chain connects TRBV15 to TRBJ1-4; 8 bases map to TRBD1. Germline CDR1 LNHNV, CDR2 YYDKDF (reference sequence). The J segment lost 6 bases and the V segment lost 2 bases, leaving 5 bases of the junction unmatched. This CDR3 is 15 amino acids long. This CDR3 reads CATSRRTGYYEKLFF. The CDR3, as DNA: TGTGCCACCAGCAGAAGGACAGGGTATTATGAAAAACTGTTTTTT.

The V gene is TRBV27, the J gene TRBJ1-1; possible D gene TRBD1, 6 bases. Germline V gene lookup returns CDR1 MNHEY and CDR2 SMNVEV (reference sequence). The CDR3 runs to 13 residues. V was trimmed by 8 bases and J by 4 bases, leaving 14 bases between them. This CDR3 reads CASGQSPPTEAFF. The CDR3 DNA follows: TGTGCCAGCGGACAGAGTCCTCCCACTGAAGCTTTCTTT.

This clone was recorded once. This chain uses TRBV5-1 with TRBJ2-5; D perhaps matches TRBD2 (6 bases). This CDR3 region has 14 residues. The V gene's germline CDR1 is SGHRS and CDR2 YFSETQ. Trimming removed 2 bases at V and 4 bases at J, with 12 bases between. The CDR3 coding sequence is TGCGCCAGCAGCTTTCGACTAGAAGGAGAGACCCAGTACTTC. Its translation: CASSFRLEGETQYF.

The chain has TRBV5-1 and TRBJ2-5; D is ambiguous. The CDR3 runs to 13 residues. The germline V gene has CDR1 SGHRS and CDR2 YFSETQ. With 4 bases removed from V and 4 bases from J, the gap between germline ends came to 11 bases. The CDR3 bases are TGCGCCAGCAGCCCCACCGGGTTAGAGACCCAGTACTTC. This codes for CASSPTGLETQYF.

The gene calls are TRBV18 and TRBJ2-7; 10 bases align to TRBD1. V shed 2 bases, J shed 7 bases, and the junction held 5 bases outside the gene matches. The germline V gene has CDR1 KGHSH and CDR2 LQKENI. The CDR3 consists of 14 residues. The CDR3: CASSPGDRGEEQYF. CDR3 nucleotide sequence: TGTGCCAGCTCACCAGGGGACAGGGGTGAAGAGCAGTACTTC.

V gene TRBV6-5 combines with J gene TRBJ2-3, with unresolved D. The germline gives CDR1 MNHEY, CDR2 SVGAGI. This CDR3 is built from 13 residues. Trimming took 7 bases from V and 4 from J, leaving 12 bases between them. The CDR3 spells CASTGRVADTQYF. The CDR3 region has the DNA TGTGCCAGCACCGGCCGGGTGGCAGATACGCAGTATTTT.

The V call is TRBV5-5, the J call TRBJ1-1; the D gene is possibly TRBD1 (6 bases). Germline lookup yields CDR1 SGHKS and CDR2 YYEKEE (reference sequence). V was trimmed by 0 bases and J by 4 bases, leaving 13 bases between them. This CDR3 region has 15 residues. CDR3 bases: TGTGCCAGCAGCTTGGTGGCAGGGGTGGTCACTGAAGCTTTCTTT. The encoded protein is CASSLVAGVVTEAFF.

There are a few counts of this clone. The rearrangement joins TRBV7-2 to TRBJ2-5; TRBD2 agrees at 10 bases. V lost 3 bases to trimming and J lost 2 bases; unmatched junction nucleotides: 6. The CDR3 loop spans 16 amino acids. Germline CDR1 SGHTA, CDR2 FQGNSA. The CDR3 DNA follows: TGTGCCAGCAGCTTCTTAGCGGGAGGAGCGCAAGAGACCCAGTACTTC. Protein sequence: CASSFLAGGAQETQYF.

The chain has TRBV19 and TRBJ2-7; TRBD1 might be the D (6 bases). The CDR3 sequence is 13 residues long. V was pared by 4 bases and J by 3 bases, with 10 bases between. Germline lookup yields CDR1 LNHDA and CDR2 SQIVND (reference sequence). The DNA for the CDR3 is TGTGCCAGTAGTACCGGGACACACTACGAGCAGTACTTC. This codes for CASSTGTHYEQYF.

This clone appeared once. The chain joins TRBV2 to TRBJ2-1; D is perhaps TRBD2 (5 bases). Trimming left V 6 bases short and J 7 bases short, with 10 bases between. Germline CDR1 SNHLY, CDR2 FYNNEI. CDR3 length equals 12 residues. For the CDR3, the DNA is TGTGCCAGCAGAGAACTAGATAATGAGCAGTTCTTC. Translating gives CASRELDNEQFF.

V and J are TRBV5-1 and TRBJ2-2, with D hard to call. The CDR3 runs to 15 residues. Germline CDR1 is SGHRS and CDR2 is YFSETQ. V gave up 0 bases and J gave up 5 bases, with 11 bases separating them. CDR3 bases: TGCGCCAGCAGCTTGGGCCTAGGCGCAACCGGGGAGCTGTTTTTT. Encoded protein: CASSLGLGATGELFF.

This clone was observed a few times. The rearrangement links TRBV6-1 to TRBJ2-7, with 7 bases aligning to TRBD2. The germline CDR1 and CDR2 sequences are MNHNS and SASEGT. Unmatched junction bases numbered 9, after V lost 3 bases and J lost 4 bases. This CDR3 contains 15 residues. The DNA for the CDR3 is TGTGCCAGCAGTGAGGAGCTCGCGGGAGCATACGAGCAGTACGTC. Translating it yields CASSEELAGAYEQYV.

The chain links TRBV27 to TRBJ1-1; 9 bases agree with TRBD1. The CDR3 runs to 14 residues. V shed 7 bases, J shed 5 bases, and the junction held 8 bases outside the gene matches. Per the germline V gene, CDR1 is MNHEY and CDR2 is SMNVEV (reference sequence). As DNA, the CDR3 is TGTGCCAGCACTAGAGGGACAGGGTGGACTGAAGCTTTCTTT. Amino acid sequence: CASTRGTGWTEAFF.

The sample holds a few counts of this clone. The rearrangement links TRBV13 to TRBJ2-2; no clear D gene. Deletions cut 0 bases from V and 4 bases from J, with 18 bases between. The CDR3 runs 18 residues. Germline V gene lookup returns CDR1 PRHDT and CDR2 FYEKMQ (reference sequence). In DNA form, the CDR3 reads TGTGCCAGCAGCTTAGGATTTCCGGCAACCAGAGGCACCGGGGAGCTGTTTTTT. Translation: CASSLGFPATRGTGELFF.

This rearrangement joins TRBV5-1 to TRBJ2-5, with D maybe TRBD2 (5 bases). Looked up from germline, CDR1 is SGHRS and CDR2 is YFSETQ. V gave up 1 base and J gave up 0 bases, with 13 bases separating them. The CDR3 totals 16 residues. The CDR3 reads CASSLFPSTYQETQYF. CDR3 nucleotide sequence: TGCGCCAGCAGCTTGTTCCCTAGCACGTACCAAGAGACCCAGTACTTC.

This sequence joins TRBV24-1 and TRBJ2-3; tentatively, D is TRBD1 (5 bases). The CDR3 is 14 amino acids. V gave up 3 bases and J gave up 0 bases, with 6 bases separating them. Germline assignment: CDR1 KGHDR and CDR2 SFDVKD. The CDR3 bases are TGTGCCACCAGTGATCACAGGAGCACAGATACGCAGTATTTT. Its translation: CATSDHRSTDTQYF.

For the CDR3, the DNA is TGTGCCAGCAGCTTAGTGTTTAGCAACAATCAGCCCCAGCATTTT. It yields the protein CASSLVFSNNQPQHF. The chain joins TRBV7-8 to TRBJ1-5; D remains unclear. V lost 1 base and J 3 bases, leaving 10 bases between the germline ends. Germline CDR1 reads SGHVS; CDR2 reads FQNEAQ. The CDR3 is 15 amino acids.

The rearrangement joins TRBV12-5 to TRBJ2-7, with 9 bases lining up with TRBD2. The CDR3 is 15 amino acids. Germline CDR1 LGHNT, CDR2 FRNRAP. V lost 4 bases, J lost 3 bases, and 7 bases stayed unmatched. CDR3 loop: CASGSFTTSGYEQYV. The CDR3 coding sequence is TGTGCTAGTGGTTCCTTCACGACTAGCGGCTACGAGCAGTACGTC.